Below, 9 T cell receptor beta chains from the same sample are listed, as sequenced in a study of OX40 agonist ivuxolimab in advanced cancers. The protocol was immunoSEQ multiplex PCR, while the TCRdb copy is restricted to in-frame clones and leaves out a portion. The data hold about 76,000 clones, with 65% to 90% observed a single time. Sequencing was performed on CD4+ or CD8+ T cells sorted from blood, taken in a trial of the OX40 agonist ivuxolimab. Receptors originate from an adult with an advanced solid tumor such as melanoma, head and neck, liver or kidney cancer.

A word on this clone: At one end, the junction sequence differs from germline, possibly due to a read error. The chain has TRBV18 and TRBJ1-6, with a possible D match to TRBD1 (6 bases). CDR3 size: 14 residues. Germline assignment: CDR1 KGHSH and CDR2 LQKENI. The CDR3, as DNA: TGTGCCAGCTCTCCACAGGGTCGTAATTCACCCCTCCACTTT. It yields the protein CASSPQGRNSPLHF.

The chain joins TRBV6-4 to TRBJ2-2, with a tentative D call TRBD2 (6 bases). The V and J ends lost 5 bases and 7 bases respectively, with 14 bases between them. CDR3 length: 14 residues. Germline V gene lookup returns CDR1 MRHNA and CDR2 SNTAGT. In nucleotides, the CDR3 is TGTGCCAGCAGTCGGAGGGGATCTCGCGGGGAGCTGTTTTTT. This codes for CASSRRGSRGELFF.

The chain joins TRBV19 to TRBJ2-2; TRBD2 aligns across 8 bases. From germline, CDR1 is LNHDA and CDR2 SQIVND (reference sequence). The CDR3 sequence is 20 residues long. J lost 2 bases, V lost 3 bases, and 17 bases had no gene match. The CDR3, as DNA: TGTGCCAGTAGTATTAAAGGGAGGGGTCGCGGGGGGTCAAACACCGGGGAGCTGTTTTTT. Translating gives CASSIKGRGRGGSNTGELFF.

The chain carries TRBV7-3 and TRBJ2-1; unclear D gene. Germline CDR1 and CDR2: SGHTA and FQGTGA. The CDR3 runs 21 residues. The V end was cut by 5 bases, the J end by 0 bases, with 29 bases between. CDR3 DNA: TGTGCCAGCAGCAACCCGCCAAAGTCTACACTTTACTTTAGCTCCTACAATGAGCAGTTCTTC. Translated: CASSNPPKSTLYFSSYNEQFF.

The chain is built from TRBV11-2 and TRBJ2-1, with 15 bases lining up with TRBD2. Losses at the gene ends were 8 bases for V and 5 bases for J; bases not matched to a gene: 7. The CDR3 loop spans 16 amino acids. Looked up from germline, CDR1 is SGHAT and CDR2 is FQNNGV. The DNA of the CDR3 is TGTGCCAGCGTGCGAGGACTAGCGGGAGGGGACAATGAGCAGTTCTTC. This sequence encodes CASVRGLAGGDNEQFF.

Remarks on this clone: This specimen includes other DNA sequences encoding the same CDR3. The rearrangement links TRBV7-6 to TRBJ2-7; the match to TRBD2 covers 9 bases. V shed 5 bases, J shed 7 bases, and the junction held 15 bases outside the gene matches. Germline V CDR1 and CDR2: SGHVS, FNYEAQ. The CDR3 has 16 residues. CDR3 in DNA: TGTGCCAGCAGCCGCGGGGCTAGCGGGGAACAATGGGAGCAGTACTTC. Residues: CASSRGASGEQWEQYF.

The chain links TRBV6-5 to TRBJ2-7, with D possibly matching TRBD2 (7 bases). The ends were cut back, 1 base at V and 2 bases at J, with 12 bases in the middle. CDR1 MNHEY and CDR2 SVGAGI come from the germline V gene. This CDR3 comprises 15 residues. The CDR3 bases are TGTGCCAGCAGTTACTTCGGCGGGGGCACCTACGAGCAGTACTTC. The encoded protein is CASSYFGGGTYEQYF.

V usage is TRBV27 and J usage is TRBJ2-1, with D perhaps TRBD2 (6 bases). There are 15 residues in the CDR3. Trimming left V 8 bases short and J 4 bases short, with 18 bases between. The germline gives CDR1 MNHEY, CDR2 SMNVEV (reference sequence). The CDR3: CASDGSVGAYNEQFF. The CDR3 DNA is TGTGCCAGCGACGGGAGCGTTGGGGCGTACAATGAGCAGTTCTTC.

V usage is TRBV30 and J usage is TRBJ2-5; D not resolved. The germline V and J ends were trimmed by 3 bases and 1 base, with 0 bases remaining between them. Germline lookup yields CDR1 GTSNPN and CDR2 SVGIG (reference sequence). The CDR3 is 10 amino acids. CDR3 residues: CAWSQETQYF. The CDR3, as DNA: TGTGCCTGGAGCCAAGAGACCCAGTACTTC.